One and the same sample provided the 6 T cell receptor beta chains below, sequenced in a study of blood T cell repertoires in COVID-19 (dated by TCRdb to 2020 to 2021). Library method: the immunoSEQ multiplex PCR assay. Imported from immuneACCESS, the table was reduced by TCRdb to in-frame sequences with V and J called. These copies leave out some clones; in studies compared against another copy, an unresolved V gene accounts for under half, and the cause of the remainder is not known. The sample table records 88,000 or so clones; 70% to 80% of these occur just once. 20% to 25% of the sample is taken by the ten largest. The source material was peripheral blood. These receptors were collected from a human donor in a cohort sampled during active COVID-19.

This chain uses TRBV5-1 with TRBJ2-1, with D tentatively TRBD2 (6 bases). Trimming removed 0 bases at V and 8 bases at J, with 12 bases between. The CDR3 totals 14 residues. Germline CDR1 reads SGHRS; CDR2 reads YFSETQ. This chain's CDR3 is CASSLEGGEDEQFF. As DNA, the CDR3 is TGCGCCAGCAGCTTGGAGGGTGGGGAGGATGAGCAGTTCTTC.

The CDR3 region has the DNA TGTGCCAGCACCCCTGGGCCCCAGACAGGGGTCGGCTACACCTTC. Translation: CASTPGPQTGVGYTF. The rearrangement links TRBV5-4 to TRBJ1-2; TRBD1 aligns across 8 bases. J lost 8 bases, V lost 6 bases, and 15 bases had no gene match. Germline loops: CDR1 SGHNT, CDR2 YYREEE (reference sequence). There are 15 residues in the CDR3.

The chain couples TRBV5-1 to TRBJ2-3; no definite D call. V lost 2 bases and J 0 bases, leaving 10 bases between the germline ends. The CDR3 is made up of 15 amino acids. Per germline, CDR1 SGHRS and CDR2 YFSETQ. DNA for the CDR3: TGCGCCAGCAGCTTTCGTATCGGGAGCACAGATACGCAGTATTTT. Translation: CASSFRIGSTDTQYF.

Ten or more counts support this clone. V and J are TRBV6-2 or TRBV6-3 and TRBJ2-7, with TRBD1 as a possible D gene (6 bases). The CDR3 has 15 amino acids. V was clipped by 4 bases and J by 3 bases, with 16 bases between them. Looked up from germline, CDR1 is MNHEY and CDR2 is SVGEGT. The CDR3 protein is CASSSASNRVYEQYF. The CDR3 region has the DNA TGTGCCAGCAGTTCAGCTTCGAACAGGGTCTACGAGCAGTACTTC.

This rearrangement joins TRBV3-1 (or the pseudogene TRBV3-2) to TRBJ2-1; 8 bases are shared with TRBD2. The CDR3 runs 15 residues. The V gene end was trimmed by 1 base and the J gene end by 6 bases; junction bases not matched to a gene: 5. Germline CDR1 is LGHDT and CDR2 is YNNKEL (reference sequence). CDR3 region: CASSQGSGGGNEQFF. For the CDR3, the DNA is TGTGCCAGCAGCCAAGGGTCGGGAGGGGGCAATGAGCAGTTCTTC.

The chain links TRBV30 to TRBJ2-1, with TRBD2 matching 7 bases. Trimming removed 0 bases from V and 0 bases from J; junction bases left unmatched: 2. Germline values: CDR1 GTSNPN, CDR2 SVGIG (reference sequence). The length of the CDR3 is 15 residues. In DNA, the CDR3 is TGTGCCTGGAGTGTCCCGGGAGGCTCCTACAATGAGCAGTTCTTC. Protein sequence: CAWSVPGGSYNEQFF.